The sequence of this T cell receptor beta chain was determined in a study of blood T cell repertoires in COVID-19. V lost 2 bases and J lost 1, with 16 bases in between. The germline gives CDR1 SGDLS, CDR2 YYNGEE. The CDR3 sequence is 17 residues long. Clinical histories supplied by participants themselves formed the basis of cohort assignment. Cohort 3 recovered donors had two negative PCRs, clearance, or symptom resolution. Original methodology: Estimated nucleated cell counts came from reference gene primer amplification. Profiling relied on immunoSEQ multiplex PCR, and the TCRdb table lists in-frame clones only, not all of them. The DNA gave D and trimming, while V, J and clone size come from that table. The sample includes approximately 240,000 clones, 80% to 95% of them seen just once.

The TCR was taken from a young woman who had recovered from COVID-19. The source material was PBMCs or T cells enriched from blood (not recorded which). V usage is TRBV9 and J usage is TRBJ1-3; weak D call: TRBD1 (6 bases). CDR3 protein: CASSVNSGGSSGNTIYF. The DNA of the CDR3 is TGTGCCAGCAGCGTGAACTCGGGGGGCTCGTCTGGAAACACCATATATTTT. Full variable domain (missing parts from reference TRBV9 and TRBJ1-3): DSGVTQTPKHLITATGQRVTLRCSPRSGDLSVYWYQQSLDQGLQFLIQYYNGEERAKGNILERFSAQQFPDLHSELNLSSLELGDSALYFCASSVNSGGSSGNTIYFGEGSWLTVV.